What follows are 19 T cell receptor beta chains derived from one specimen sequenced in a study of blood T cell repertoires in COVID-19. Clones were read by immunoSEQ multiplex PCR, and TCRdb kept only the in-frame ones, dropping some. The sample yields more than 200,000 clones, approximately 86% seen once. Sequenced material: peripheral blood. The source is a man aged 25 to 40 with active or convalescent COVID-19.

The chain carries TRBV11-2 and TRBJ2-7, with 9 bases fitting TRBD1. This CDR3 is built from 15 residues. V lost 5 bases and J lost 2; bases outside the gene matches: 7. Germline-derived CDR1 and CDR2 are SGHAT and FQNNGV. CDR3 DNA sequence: TGTGCCAGCAGCCAGACAGGGGGGGGCCCCTACGAGCAGTACTTC. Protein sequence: CASSQTGGGPYEQYF.

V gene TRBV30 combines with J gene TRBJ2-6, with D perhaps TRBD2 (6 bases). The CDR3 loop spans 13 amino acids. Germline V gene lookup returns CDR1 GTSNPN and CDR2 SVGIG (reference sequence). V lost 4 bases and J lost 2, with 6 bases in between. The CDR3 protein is CAWTGAGANVLTF. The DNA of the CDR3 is TGTGCCTGGACGGGGGCTGGGGCCAACGTCCTGACTTTC. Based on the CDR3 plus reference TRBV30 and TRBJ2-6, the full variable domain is SQTIHQWPATLVQPVGSPLSLECTVEGTSNPNLYWYRQAAGRGLQLLFYSVGIGQISSEVPQNLSASRPQDRQFILSSKKLLLSDSGFYLCAWTGAGANVLTFGAGSRLTVL.

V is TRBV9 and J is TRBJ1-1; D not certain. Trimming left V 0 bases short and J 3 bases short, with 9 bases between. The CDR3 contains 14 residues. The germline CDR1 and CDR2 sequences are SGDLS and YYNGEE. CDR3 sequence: CASSVAGEHTEAFF. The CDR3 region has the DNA TGTGCCAGCAGCGTAGCCGGGGAACACACTGAAGCTTTCTTT.

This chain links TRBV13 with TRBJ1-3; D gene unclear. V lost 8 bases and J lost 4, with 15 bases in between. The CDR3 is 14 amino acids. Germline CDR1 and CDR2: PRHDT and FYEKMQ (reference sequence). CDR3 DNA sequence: TGTGCCAGCGGGCGGGAGAAGGTGGGAAACACCATATATTTT. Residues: CASGREKVGNTIYF.

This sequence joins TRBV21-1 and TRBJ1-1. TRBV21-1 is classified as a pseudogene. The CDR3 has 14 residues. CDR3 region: CASPPLWGGTEAFF. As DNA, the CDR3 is TGTGCCAGCCCACCGTTATGGGGGGGCACTGAAGCTTTCTTT.

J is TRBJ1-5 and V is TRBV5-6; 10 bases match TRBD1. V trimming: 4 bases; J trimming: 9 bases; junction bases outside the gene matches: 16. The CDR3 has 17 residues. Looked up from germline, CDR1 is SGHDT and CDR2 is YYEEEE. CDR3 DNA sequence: TGTGCCAGCAGCGGTAGCCGGGACAGGGGAAGTGTGGCGCCCCAGCATTTT. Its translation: CASSGSRDRGSVAPQHF.

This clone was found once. The CDR3 DNA sequence: TGTGCCAGCAGCGGGCGACAGCCTCCCCGGGAGACCCAGTACTTC. Encoded protein: CASSGRQPPRETQYF. This chain links TRBV3-1 (or the pseudogene TRBV3-2) with TRBJ2-5, with D perhaps TRBD1 (5 bases). From germline, CDR1 is LGHDT and CDR2 YNNKEL (reference sequence). This CDR3 is built from 15 residues. The V and J ends lost 5 bases and 5 bases respectively, with 18 bases between them.

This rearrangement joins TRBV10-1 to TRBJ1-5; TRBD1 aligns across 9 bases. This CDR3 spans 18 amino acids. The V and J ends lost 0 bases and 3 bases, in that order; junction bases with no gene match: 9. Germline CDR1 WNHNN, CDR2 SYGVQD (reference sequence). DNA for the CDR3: TGCGCCAGCAGTGAGTCGTCTGGGGGGACAGGGATCAATCAGCCCCAGCATTTT. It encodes CASSESSGGTGINQPQHF.

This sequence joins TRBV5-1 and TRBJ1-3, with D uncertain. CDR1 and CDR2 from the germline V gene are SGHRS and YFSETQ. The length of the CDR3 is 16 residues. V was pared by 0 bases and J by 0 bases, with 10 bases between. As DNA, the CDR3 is TGCGCCAGCAGCTTGGGGGCCCGATTCTCTGGAAACACCATATATTTT. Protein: CASSLGARFSGNTIYF. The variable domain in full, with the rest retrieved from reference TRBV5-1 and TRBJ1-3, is KAGVTQTPRYLIKTRGQQVTLSCSPISGHRSVSWYQQTPGQGLQFLFEYFSETQRNKGNFPGRFSGRQFSNSRSEMNVSTLELGDSALYLCASSLGARFSGNTIYFGEGSWLTVV.

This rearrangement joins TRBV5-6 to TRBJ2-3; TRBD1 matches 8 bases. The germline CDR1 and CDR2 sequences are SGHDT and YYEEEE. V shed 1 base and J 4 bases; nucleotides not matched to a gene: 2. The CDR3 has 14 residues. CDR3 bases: TGTGCCAGCAGCTTGACAGGGGGATCAGATACGCAGTATTTT. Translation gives CASSLTGGSDTQYF.

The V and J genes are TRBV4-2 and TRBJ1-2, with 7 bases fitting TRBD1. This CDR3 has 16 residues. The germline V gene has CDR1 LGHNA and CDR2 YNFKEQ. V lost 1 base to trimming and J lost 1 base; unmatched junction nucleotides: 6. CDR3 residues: CASSQVVAGGNYGYTF. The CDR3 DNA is TGTGCCAGCAGCCAAGTTGTGGCAGGGGGTAACTATGGCTACACCTTC.

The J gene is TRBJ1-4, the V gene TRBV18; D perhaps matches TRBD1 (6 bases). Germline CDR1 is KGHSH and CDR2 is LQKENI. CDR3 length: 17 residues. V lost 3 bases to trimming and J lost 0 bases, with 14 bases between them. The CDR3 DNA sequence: TGTGCCAGCTCACCGGGGAGGGGGACTGCAACTAATGAAAAACTGTTTTTT. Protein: CASSPGRGTATNEKLFF.

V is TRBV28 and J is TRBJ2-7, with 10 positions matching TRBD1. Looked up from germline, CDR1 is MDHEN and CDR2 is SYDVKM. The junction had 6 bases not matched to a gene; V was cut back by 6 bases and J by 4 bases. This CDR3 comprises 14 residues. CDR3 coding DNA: TGTGCCAGCAGGCAGACAGGGGGCGGGTACGAGCAGTACTTC. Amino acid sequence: CASRQTGGGYEQYF.

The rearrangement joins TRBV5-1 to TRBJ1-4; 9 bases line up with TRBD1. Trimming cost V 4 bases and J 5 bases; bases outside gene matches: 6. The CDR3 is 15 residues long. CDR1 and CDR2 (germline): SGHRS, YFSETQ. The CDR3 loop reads CASSQGTGSNEKLFF. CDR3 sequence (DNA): TGCGCCAGCAGCCAAGGGACAGGGTCGAATGAAAAACTGTTTTTT.

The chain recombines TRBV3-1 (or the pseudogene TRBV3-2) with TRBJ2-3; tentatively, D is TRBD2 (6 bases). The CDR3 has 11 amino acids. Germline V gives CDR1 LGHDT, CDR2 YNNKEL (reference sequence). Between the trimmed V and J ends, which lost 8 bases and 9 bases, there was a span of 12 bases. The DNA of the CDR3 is TGTGCCAGCGGGGGTAGCGGAACGCAGTATTTT. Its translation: CASGGSGTQYF.

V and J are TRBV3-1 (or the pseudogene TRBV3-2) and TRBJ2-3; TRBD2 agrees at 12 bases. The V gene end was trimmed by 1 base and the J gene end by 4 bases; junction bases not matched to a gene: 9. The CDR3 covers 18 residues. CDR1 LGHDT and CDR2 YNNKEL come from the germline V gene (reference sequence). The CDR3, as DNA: TGTGCCAGCAGCCAAGTCCTAGCGGGGGGGCCATTGGCAGATACGCAGTATTTT. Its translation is CASSQVLAGGPLADTQYF.

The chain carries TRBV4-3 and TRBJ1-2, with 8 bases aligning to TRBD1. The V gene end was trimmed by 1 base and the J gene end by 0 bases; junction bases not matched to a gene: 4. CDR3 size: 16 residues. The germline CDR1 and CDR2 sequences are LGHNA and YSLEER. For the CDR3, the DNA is TGCGCCAGCAGCCAAGGGGGACAGGCGACTAACTATGGCTACACCTTC. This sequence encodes CASSQGGQATNYGYTF.

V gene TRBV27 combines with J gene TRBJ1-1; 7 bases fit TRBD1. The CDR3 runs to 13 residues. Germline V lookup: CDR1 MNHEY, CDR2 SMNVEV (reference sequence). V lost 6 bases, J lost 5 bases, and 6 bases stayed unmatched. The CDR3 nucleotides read TGTGCCAGCAGCACAGGGGTTGGGACTGAAGCTTTCTTT. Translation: CASSTGVGTEAFF.

CDR3 coding DNA: TGCGCCAGCACTCCTAGCGGTGCCTACGAGCAGTACTTC. This sequence encodes CASTPSGAYEQYF. The chain links TRBV5-1 to TRBJ2-7, with TRBD2 identical over 7 bases. Trimming took 6 bases from V and 2 from J; bases not matched to a gene: 5. This CDR3 has 13 residues. Germline V gene data show CDR1 as SGHRS and CDR2 as YFSETQ.